The 31 T cell receptor beta chains below come from one sample, sequenced in a study of blood T cell repertoires in COVID-19. Data came from immunoSEQ multiplex PCR; TCRdb stores just in-frame clones and leaves some out. Here the sample spans 70,000 to 90,000 clones, around 90% being singletons. The sequenced sample consisted of peripheral blood. All receptors come from a human donor in a cohort sampled during active COVID-19.

The genes are TRBV3-1 (or the pseudogene TRBV3-2) and TRBJ2-7; D perhaps matches TRBD2 (7 bases). The germline V gene encodes CDR1 LGHDT and CDR2 YNNKEL (reference sequence). The V end was cut by 2 bases, the J end by 7 bases, with 12 bases between. The CDR3 loop spans 13 amino acids. This chain's CDR3 is CASSQSEGGEQYF. CDR3 coding DNA: TGTGCCAGCAGCCAATCGGAGGGGGGGGAGCAGTACTTC.

CDR3 amino acids: CASSLTGGYGNQPQHF. The CDR3 DNA sequence: TGTGCCAGCAGCTTAACAGGGGGATATGGCAATCAGCCCCAGCATTTT. J is TRBJ1-5 and V is TRBV5-6; 8 bases are shared with TRBD1. V gave up 2 bases and J gave up 2 bases; unmatched junction bases: 6. The CDR3 sequence is 16 residues long. Germline V lookup: CDR1 SGHDT, CDR2 YYEEEE.

This clone was detected only once. The gene calls are TRBV6-2 or TRBV6-3 and TRBJ2-1; 7 nucleotides match TRBD2. The CDR3 covers 17 residues. Germline trimming cut 3 bases from V and 1 base from J; bases unmatched to any gene: 9. CDR1 and CDR2 from the germline V gene are MNHEY and SVGEGT. The CDR3 here is CASSYPLAGGSYNEQFF. The CDR3 coding sequence is TGTGCCAGCAGTTATCCTTTAGCGGGTGGGTCCTACAATGAGCAGTTCTTC.

This CDR3 is CASSRTGVYQPQHF. The CDR3 DNA reads TGTGCCAGCAGTAGGACAGGGGTCTATCAGCCCCAGCATTTT. This chain links TRBV6-5 with TRBJ1-5; TRBD1 matches at 9 bases. J was trimmed by 5 bases and V by 5 bases; bases with no gene match: 4. The CDR3 is made up of 14 amino acids. Germline V gene data show CDR1 as MNHEY and CDR2 as SVGAGI.

This sequence joins TRBV7-2 and TRBJ2-1; 13 nucleotides align to TRBD2. The germline CDR1 and CDR2 sequences are SGHTA and FQGNSA. After removal of 1 base from V and 8 bases from J, the junction contained 8 bases not matched to a gene. There are 17 residues in the CDR3. The CDR3 reads CASSLGSTSGGADEQFF. The CDR3 DNA reads TGTGCCAGCAGCTTAGGGTCAACTAGCGGGGGGGCGGATGAGCAGTTCTTC.

The rearrangement joins TRBV5-1 to TRBJ2-5; 8 bases align to TRBD2. The ends lost 4 bases at V and 2 bases at J; junction bases unmatched: 7. CDR3 length: 15 residues. Germline V gene lookup returns CDR1 SGHRS and CDR2 YFSETQ. This CDR3 reads CASSSSGNPQETQYF. Here the CDR3 DNA reads TGCGCCAGCAGCAGTAGCGGGAACCCACAAGAGACCCAGTACTTC.

The J gene is TRBJ2-3, the V gene TRBV10-3; 9 nucleotides match TRBD2. CDR3 length: 17 amino acids. The junction had 8 bases not matched to a gene; V was cut back by 1 base and J by 3 bases. In germline, CDR1 is ENHRY, CDR2 SYGVKD. The CDR3 protein is CAISEFGKSGGTDTQYF. For the CDR3, the DNA is TGTGCCATCAGTGAGTTCGGGAAAAGCGGGGGGACAGATACGCAGTATTTT.

This clone was seen only a few times. This chain joins TRBV18 and TRBJ2-2, with TRBD1 identical over 9 bases. Trimming took 6 bases from V and 4 from J; bases not matched to a gene: 6. The CDR3 extends over 15 amino acids. Germline V CDR1 and CDR2: KGHSH, LQKENI. DNA of the CDR3: TGTGCCAGCTCCCGGACAGGGGCCAGCACCGGGGAGCTGTTTTTT. This codes for CASSRTGASTGELFF.

Here the CDR3 reads CASSNRGDQPQHF. The CDR3 nucleotides read TGTGCCAGCAGCAACAGGGGGGATCAGCCCCAGCATTTT. The chain recombines TRBV2 with TRBJ1-5; TRBD1 aligns across 8 bases. J lost 5 bases, V lost 6 bases, and 3 bases had no gene match. This CDR3 comprises 13 residues. CDR1 SNHLY and CDR2 FYNNEI come from the germline V gene.

This chain joins TRBV28 and TRBJ2-1; 10 positions agree with TRBD2. The germline V gene has CDR1 MDHEN and CDR2 SYDVKM. The CDR3 is 18 amino acids. J gave up 3 bases and V 0 bases, and 8 bases lay outside the gene matches. CDR3: CASSLWRAGGLVYNEQFF. CDR3 in DNA: TGTGCCAGCAGTTTATGGAGAGCGGGGGGGCTGGTCTACAATGAGCAGTTCTTC.

The J gene is TRBJ1-1, the V gene TRBV30; 7 nucleotides match TRBD1. CDR3 length: 15 residues. Germline V gene lookup returns CDR1 GTSNPN and CDR2 SVGIG (reference sequence). The J segment lost 3 bases and the V segment lost 2 bases, leaving 9 bases of the junction unmatched. CDR3 DNA: TGTGCCTGGAGTTACGAGGGGGCGAGGGACACTGAAGCTTTCTTT. Translation: CAWSYEGARDTEAFF.

This clone was detected a few times. The chain is built from TRBV18 and TRBJ1-5; D not certain. The germline gives CDR1 KGHSH, CDR2 LQKENI. The CDR3 has 13 amino acids. With 4 bases removed from V and 5 bases from J, the gap between germline ends came to 9 bases. The CDR3 DNA reads as TGTGCCAGCTCACTTGGGAGGGATCAGCCCCAGCATTTT. Translated, it gives CASSLGRDQPQHF.

The rearrangement links TRBV28 to TRBJ2-2, with a weak D call TRBD1 (6 bases). The CDR3 consists of 15 residues. Trimming took off 3 bases at V and 6 bases at J, with 14 bases between the two ends. Looked up from germline, CDR1 is MDHEN and CDR2 is SYDVKM. The CDR3 nucleotides are TGTGCCAGCAGTTTGACAGGCCCACCACCCGGGGAGCTGTTTTTT. This encodes CASSLTGPPPGELFF.

This clone has a single count. V usage is TRBV19 and J usage is TRBJ1-1; 7 bases line up with TRBD1. The CDR3 has 18 residues. Germline CDR1 reads LNHDA; CDR2 reads SQIVND (reference sequence). With V trimmed by 3 bases and J by 1 base, 14 bases remained unmatched. The CDR3 sequence is CASSIFQDRRTPNTEAFF. The CDR3 coding sequence is TGTGCCAGTAGTATTTTTCAGGACAGGCGAACACCGAACACTGAAGCTTTCTTT.

The chain is built from TRBV6-5 and TRBJ2-7; D is ambiguous. V lost 6 bases and J 6 bases, leaving 9 bases between the germline ends. The germline CDR1 and CDR2 sequences are MNHEY and SVGAGI. This CDR3 is built from 11 residues. This CDR3 reads CASSRYGEQYF. The CDR3, as DNA: TGTGCCAGCAGCCGGTACGGCGAGCAGTACTTC.

The gene calls are TRBV3-1 (or the pseudogene TRBV3-2) and TRBJ2-5; D is possibly TRBD2 (5 bases). The germline V and J ends were trimmed by 8 bases and 5 bases, with 15 bases remaining between them. The length of the CDR3 is 13 residues. CDR1 and CDR2 (germline): LGHDT, YNNKEL (reference sequence). The CDR3 loop is CASRTVPSETQYF. The CDR3, as DNA: TGTGCCAGCCGGACTGTCCCGAGCGAGACCCAGTACTTC.

The CDR3, as DNA: TGTGCCAGCAGGCGACAGGGGGGAGTGGAGACCCAGTACTTC. It encodes CASRRQGGVETQYF. This chain uses TRBV2 with TRBJ2-5; 9 bases match TRBD1. The CDR3 contains 14 residues. The J segment lost 5 bases and the V segment lost 6 bases, leaving 7 bases of the junction unmatched. CDR1 is SNHLY and CDR2 is FYNNEI in the germline V gene.

The count of this clone is one. V usage is TRBV19 and J usage is TRBJ1-2, with TRBD1 identical over 11 bases. The CDR3 sequence is 15 residues long. CDR1 LNHDA and CDR2 SQIVND come from the germline V gene (reference sequence). J gave up 7 bases and V 5 bases, and 9 bases lay outside the gene matches. The CDR3 DNA is TGTGCCAGTAGTGCCGGACAGGGGGCGAGTCGTGGCTACACCTTC. Amino acids: CASSAGQGASRGYTF.

This clone was counted a single time. The gene calls are TRBV4-3 and TRBJ2-7; 8 bases map to TRBD2. This CDR3 comprises 13 residues. The V and J ends lost 1 base and 4 bases, in that order; junction bases with no gene match: 0. The V gene's germline CDR1 is LGHNA and CDR2 YSLEER. The CDR3 nucleotides are TGCGCCAGCAGCCAAGGACTAGCGTACGAGCAGTACTTC. Protein product: CASSQGLAYEQYF.

The chain carries TRBV4-1 and TRBJ2-6; possibly TRBD1 for D (5 bases). CDR1 and CDR2 from the germline V gene are MGHRA and YSYEKL. The CDR3 extends over 19 amino acids. Trimming cost V 0 bases and J 0 bases, with 15 bases left between them. Here the CDR3 DNA reads TGCGCCAGCAGCCAAGAATTGACAGCTCCTTTCTCTGGGGCCAACGTCCTGACTTTC. This sequence encodes CASSQELTAPFSGANVLTF.

The gene calls are TRBV18 and TRBJ2-2, with 9 bases matching TRBD2. This CDR3 is built from 15 residues. CDR1 and CDR2 from the germline V gene are KGHSH and LQKENI. After removal of 5 bases from V and 5 bases from J, the junction contained 6 bases not matched to a gene. The CDR3 region has the DNA TGTGCCAGCTCATCCTTAGCGGGAGCGACCGGGGAGCTGTTTTTT. Encoded protein: CASSSLAGATGELFF.

The chain recombines TRBV9 with TRBJ1-3; 8 bases align to TRBD1. The V gene's germline CDR1 is SGDLS and CDR2 YYNGEE. Unmatched junction bases numbered 10, after V lost 4 bases and J lost 4 bases. The CDR3 contains 16 residues. The CDR3 sequence is CASSTGGGFIGNTIYF. The CDR3 DNA is TGTGCCAGCAGCACAGGGGGGGGCTTTATAGGAAACACCATATATTTT. Variable domain in full (rest from reference TRBV9 and TRBJ1-3): DSGVTQTPKHLITATGQRVTLRCSPRSGDLSVYWYQQSLDQGLQFLIQYYNGEERAKGNILERFSAQQFPDLHSELNLSSLELGDSALYFCASSTGGGFIGNTIYFGEGSWLTVV.

The chain employs TRBV7-3 and TRBJ2-3; 7 nucleotides align to TRBD2. The CDR3 runs to 14 residues. Germline-derived CDR1 and CDR2 are SGHTA and FQGTGA. J gave up 4 bases and V 1 base, and 2 bases lay outside the gene matches. The CDR3 sequence is CASSLSRGADTQYF. In nucleotides, the CDR3 is TGTGCCAGCAGCTTAAGTCGGGGGGCAGATACGCAGTATTTT.

The CDR3 loop reads CASSPGTGYTDTQYF. DNA for the CDR3: TGTGCCAGCAGTCCGGGGACAGGTTACACAGATACGCAGTATTTT. This chain uses TRBV27 with TRBJ2-3; 8 nucleotides agree with TRBD1. Germline assignment: CDR1 MNHEY and CDR2 SMNVEV (reference sequence). This CDR3 is built from 15 residues. V was pared by 5 bases and J by 2 bases, with 6 bases of the junction left unmatched.

Here the CDR3 reads CATSDFSERGSYEQYF. CDR3 DNA: TGTGCCACCAGTGATTTTAGCGAGCGGGGTTCCTACGAGCAGTACTTC. The chain joins TRBV24-1 to TRBJ2-7, with 7 bases fitting TRBD2. CDR1 KGHDR and CDR2 SFDVKD come from the germline V gene. J was trimmed by 1 base and V by 1 base; bases with no gene match: 6. This CDR3 contains 16 residues.

The rearrangement links TRBV29-1 to TRBJ1-1, with no clear D. V dropped 4 bases and J dropped 0 bases, with 3 bases sitting between them. The CDR3 contains 11 residues. Germline V CDR1 and CDR2: SQVTM, ANQGSEA. DNA of the CDR3: TGCAGCGTTGCGGTGAACACTGAAGCTTTCTTT. Protein: CSVAVNTEAFF.

This rearrangement joins TRBV5-6 to TRBJ2-1, with D maybe TRBD1 (5 bases). Germline loops: CDR1 SGHDT, CDR2 YYEEEE. This CDR3 comprises 15 residues. V dropped 4 bases and J dropped 0 bases, with 11 bases sitting between them. CDR3 in amino acids: CASSVTGRSYNEQFF. The CDR3 DNA reads TGTGCCAGCAGCGTAACAGGTCGCTCCTACAATGAGCAGTTCTTC.

The V and J genes are TRBV2 and TRBJ2-6; 9 positions match TRBD1. The CDR3 spans 16 residues. J gave up 0 bases and V 9 bases, and 6 bases lay outside the gene matches. Germline V gives CDR1 SNHLY, CDR2 FYNNEI. CDR3 DNA: TGTGCCAGGGGGAGGACAGGGGACTCTGGGGCCAACGTCCTGACTTTC. The encoded protein is CARGRTGDSGANVLTF.

This chain joins TRBV7-3 and TRBJ2-1, with D possibly matching TRBD1 (8 bases). The CDR3 covers 16 residues. Looked up from germline, CDR1 is SGHTA and CDR2 is FQGTGA. The V end was cut by 5 bases, the J end by 0 bases, with 14 bases between. The CDR3 DNA sequence: TGTGCCAGCAGCCCACAGGGGGGGAGCTCCTACAATGAGCAGTTCTTC. Translating it yields CASSPQGGSSYNEQFF.

DNA for the CDR3: TGTGCCAGTAGTCCGCCAAACCCCAGGGATGGCTACACCTTC. Translation: CASSPPNPRDGYTF. The chain couples TRBV19 to TRBJ1-2, with D perhaps TRBD1 (5 bases). The CDR3 length is 14 residues. Trimming shortened V by 5 bases and J by 6 bases, and 16 bases separated the two germline ends. Germline CDR1 is LNHDA and CDR2 is SQIVND (reference sequence).

The chain has TRBV12-3 or TRBV12-4 and TRBJ1-2; D gene unclear. Trimming pared 0 bases from V and 8 bases from J, leaving 10 bases between. There are 13 residues in the CDR3. CDR3 sequence (DNA): TGTGCCAGCAGTTTAGCGCGAGGCACAGGCTACACCTTC. Translated: CASSLARGTGYTF.